The next 32 T cell receptor beta chains were all read from a single sample in a study of cytomegalovirus exposure and HLA in healthy donors. 13 Jbeta primers and 60 Vbeta primers were used for the PCR. Produced via immunoSEQ multiplex PCR; TCRdb's table is partial and in-frame only. Of 40,000 to 55,000 clones listed, about three quarters are singletons. Sequencing was performed on PBMCs. Receptors originate from a man younger than 35 in good health and CMV-seronegative.

The chain uses TRBV29-1 and TRBJ1-1; 7 positions agree with TRBD1. Losses at the gene ends were 6 bases for V and 4 bases for J; bases not matched to a gene: 8. From germline, CDR1 is SQVTM and CDR2 ANQGSEA. This CDR3 has 13 residues. Written as DNA, the CDR3 is TGCAGCGTATTGACAGGGTTTGGCACTGAAGCTTTCTTT. As protein: CSVLTGFGTEAFF.

As for this clone: The junction departs from germline at one end; a sequencing error may be responsible. This chain links TRBV9 with TRBJ2-7, with 9 nucleotides matching TRBD2. The length of the CDR3 is 16 residues. Looked up from germline, CDR1 is SGDLS and CDR2 is YYNGEE. CDR3 nucleotides: TGTGCCAGCAGCGTAGAGGCGGGAGGGCCCTCCCACGAGCAGTACTTC. Translated, it gives CASSVEAGGPSHEQYF.

The chain has TRBV28 and TRBJ2-7; 13 bases are a match to TRBD2. This CDR3 spans 15 amino acids. Trimming removed 5 bases from V and 3 bases from J; junction bases left unmatched: 4. Germline V CDR1 and CDR2: MDHEN, SYDVKM. CDR3 sequence: CASSITSGGGYEQYF. The CDR3 DNA reads as TGTGCCAGCAGTATAACTAGCGGGGGGGGCTACGAGCAGTACTTC.

This chain links TRBV6-1 with TRBJ2-7; D is perhaps TRBD2 (5 bases). Per the germline V gene, CDR1 is MNHNS and CDR2 is SASEGT. There are 15 residues in the CDR3. V shed 3 bases and J shed 0 bases, with 12 bases lying between them. The CDR3 region has the DNA TGTGCCAGCAGTGACTTAGCGTCGAGCTCCTACGAGCAGTACTTC. Residues: CASSDLASSSYEQYF.

The rearrangement links TRBV4-3 to TRBJ2-7; D is ambiguous. The CDR3 consists of 13 residues. V lost 0 bases, J lost 4 bases, and 7 bases lay in between. Germline CDR1 is LGHNA and CDR2 is YSLEER. The CDR3 here is CASSQDLNYEQYF. The DNA of the CDR3 is TGCGCCAGCAGCCAAGACTTAAATTACGAGCAGTACTTC.

In nucleotides, the CDR3 is TGTGCCAGCAGCTTAGTCGTGGGGGCTCAAGCTTTCTTT. Translating it yields CASSLVVGAQAFF. The gene calls are TRBV13 and TRBJ1-1; D might be TRBD1 (6 bases). Trimming stripped 1 base from V and 9 bases from J, with 12 bases between. CDR1 and CDR2 (germline): PRHDT, FYEKMQ (reference sequence). The CDR3 loop spans 13 amino acids.

The chain couples TRBV29-1 to TRBJ2-3; perhaps TRBD2 as D (6 bases). Per germline, CDR1 SQVTM and CDR2 ANQGSEA. Deletions cut 4 bases from V and 1 base from J, with 15 bases between. This CDR3 spans 15 amino acids. The CDR3 DNA follows: TGCAGCGTTGTTCGGGGGTTTGAGGGCACAGATACGCAGTATTTT. Translation: CSVVRGFEGTDTQYF.

This rearrangement joins TRBV6-5 to TRBJ2-3; TRBD1 aligns across 8 bases. Germline V CDR1 and CDR2: MNHEY, SVGAGI. The CDR3 totals 14 residues. Germline trimming cut 2 bases from V and 8 bases from J; bases unmatched to any gene: 6. CDR3 region: CASSYGQGAATQYF. CDR3 nucleotide sequence: TGTGCCAGCAGTTACGGGCAGGGGGCGGCTACGCAGTATTTT.

Turning to this clone: At one boundary the junction diverges from the germline segment, which might be a read error. The rearrangement joins TRBV13 to TRBJ1-1; 8 bases fit TRBD1. There are 21 residues in the CDR3. In germline, CDR1 is PRHDT, CDR2 FYEKMQ (reference sequence). The CDR3 nucleotides are TGTGCCAGCAGCGTAGGATCAGGGGGCTTCGTCCCCAGGTTTGATGGCACTGAAGCTTTCTTT. Its translation: CASSVGSGGFVPRFDGTEAFF.

The J gene is TRBJ2-7, the V gene TRBV28; D gene ambiguous. There are 15 residues in the CDR3. Germline V gene lookup returns CDR1 MDHEN and CDR2 SYDVKM. V lost 2 bases and J 2 bases, leaving 13 bases between the germline ends. CDR3 amino acids: CASSLNGPFTYEQYF. CDR3 nucleotides: TGTGCCAGCAGTTTAAACGGTCCGTTCACCTACGAGCAGTACTTC. The complete variable domain, with remaining parts taken from reference TRBV28 and TRBJ2-7, reads DVKVTQSSRYLVKRTGEKVFLECVQDMDHENMFWYRQDPGLGLRLIYFSYDVKMKEKGDIPEGYSVSREKKERFSLILESASTNQTSMYLCASSLNGPFTYEQYFGPGTRLTVT.

The chain combines TRBV28 with TRBJ2-5; tentatively, D is TRBD2 (6 bases). Trimming removed 5 bases from V and 1 base from J, with 14 bases in between. Germline V gives CDR1 MDHEN, CDR2 SYDVKM. This CDR3 has 15 amino acids. The CDR3 reads CASSLTGTGQETQYF. The CDR3 DNA is TGTGCCAGCAGTCTCACCGGGACTGGCCAAGAGACCCAGTACTTC.

This clone was observed a handful of times. The chain links TRBV4-3 to TRBJ1-1; weak D call: TRBD1 (5 bases). Germline V gives CDR1 LGHNA, CDR2 YSLEER. Between the trimmed V and J ends, which lost 4 bases and 4 bases, there was a span of 10 bases. CDR3 length: 13 amino acids. The CDR3 region is CASSLSQGTEAFF. The CDR3 DNA is TGCGCCAGCAGCCTGTCCCAGGGCACTGAAGCTTTCTTT.

This sequence joins TRBV28 and TRBJ1-1, with TRBD1 identical over 7 bases. Germline-derived CDR1 and CDR2 are MDHEN and SYDVKM. The CDR3 is made up of 15 amino acids. The junction had 11 bases not matched to a gene; V was cut back by 4 bases and J by 6 bases. The CDR3 DNA follows: TGTGCCAGCAGTTCCCGAGACAGGGTTCGGCCTGAAGCTTTCTTT. Amino acids: CASSSRDRVRPEAFF.

This chain connects TRBV28 to TRBJ2-7; TRBD1 agrees at 8 bases. The CDR3 runs to 15 residues. CDR1 is MDHEN, CDR2 SYDVKM, per germline. The trim removed 2 bases at V and 1 base at J, leaving 4 bases unmatched. CDR3 DNA: TGTGCCAGCAGTTTAGCACAGGGGGGATCCTACGAGCAGTACTTC. This encodes CASSLAQGGSYEQYF.

The chain uses TRBV25-1 and TRBJ1-4; TRBD1 is a possible D gene (5 bases). From germline, CDR1 is MGHDK and CDR2 SYGVNS. Trimming removed 1 base from V and 8 bases from J, with 14 bases in between. The CDR3 is 15 residues long. Here the CDR3 reads CASSEWGRAGEKLFF. The CDR3 nucleotides read TGTGCCAGCAGTGAATGGGGCAGGGCGGGGGAAAAACTGTTTTTT.

V and J are TRBV5-1 and TRBJ2-7, with 8 bases aligning to TRBD1. The CDR3 runs 14 residues. V shed 4 bases, J shed 3 bases, and the junction held 6 bases outside the gene matches. Germline CDR1 and CDR2: SGHRS and YFSETQ. Here the CDR3 reads CASSIGQGRYEQYF. In DNA form, the CDR3 reads TGCGCCAGCAGCATTGGACAGGGACGCTACGAGCAGTACTTC.

In this sample, this clone turned up a few times. V and J are TRBV6-5 and TRBJ1-4; 7 bases map to TRBD1. The length of the CDR3 is 14 residues. The germline CDR1 and CDR2 sequences are MNHEY and SVGAGI. The J segment lost 2 bases and the V segment lost 6 bases, leaving 3 bases of the junction unmatched. In nucleotides, the CDR3 is TGTGCCAGCAGCAGGGGGGCTACTAATGAAAAACTGTTTTTT. Its translation: CASSRGATNEKLFF.

This clone showed up just a few times. J is TRBJ1-1 and V is TRBV11-2; D not resolved. CDR1 is SGHAT and CDR2 is FQNNGV in the germline V gene. The V end was cut by 5 bases, the J end by 6 bases, with 16 bases between. The CDR3 runs to 14 residues. In DNA, the CDR3 is TGTGCCAGCAGCCTTTATACTTCGCGCGCTGAAGCTTTCTTT. This encodes CASSLYTSRAEAFF. The full variable domain, with the rest looked up from reference TRBV11-2 and TRBJ1-1, is EAGVAQSPRYKIIEKRQSVAFWCNPISGHATLYWYQQILGQGPKLLIQFQNNGVVDDSQLPKDRFSAERLKGVDSTLKIQPAKLEDSAVYLCASSLYTSRAEAFFGQGTRLTVV.

The chain uses TRBV7-8 and TRBJ2-7, with 13 bases lining up with TRBD2. The CDR3 extends over 18 amino acids. V was clipped by 1 base and J by 2 bases; unmatched bases: 8. CDR1 and CDR2 (germline): SGHVS, FQNEAQ. The CDR3 loop is CASSLELAGGIITYEQYF. The CDR3 nucleotides read TGTGCCAGCAGCTTAGAACTAGCGGGAGGGATTATTACCTACGAGCAGTACTTC.

The chain uses TRBV28 and TRBJ2-5; a possible D gene is TRBD1 (5 bases). In germline, CDR1 is MDHEN, CDR2 SYDVKM. The V and J ends lost 1 base and 2 bases respectively, with 14 bases between them. This CDR3 contains 16 residues. CDR3 DNA sequence: TGTGCCAGCAGTTTATATAGGGGCTCCCAACAAGAGACCCAGTACTTC. Its translation: CASSLYRGSQQETQYF.

The CDR3 sequence is CASSSVAGQGSYEQYF. In nucleotides, the CDR3 is TGTGCCAGCAGTTCCGTTGCAGGGCAAGGCTCCTACGAGCAGTACTTC. V is TRBV6-5 and J is TRBJ2-7, with D perhaps matching TRBD1 (5 bases). Between the trimmed V and J ends, which lost 4 bases and 0 bases, there was a span of 16 bases. Germline V gene sequence: CDR1 MNHEY, CDR2 SVGAGI. The CDR3 runs 16 residues.

This clone was seen once. In DNA, the CDR3 is TGTGCCAGCAGTTTATCCCGTTCCCTTGGCTACACCTTC. Amino acids: CASSLSRSLGYTF. The chain combines TRBV28 with TRBJ1-2; D remains ambiguous. Trimming removed 1 base from V and 7 bases from J, with 10 bases in between. CDR1 MDHEN and CDR2 SYDVKM come from the germline V gene. The length of the CDR3 is 13 residues.

This chain connects TRBV6-5 to TRBJ1-1; 7 bases fit TRBD1. Trimming at V came to 6 bases and at J to 1 base, leaving 2 bases not matched to a gene. The germline gives CDR1 MNHEY, CDR2 SVGAGI. The CDR3 is made up of 13 amino acids. The CDR3 DNA reads as TGTGCCAGCAGCCGACAGGGGAACACTGAAGCTTTCTTT. This sequence encodes CASSRQGNTEAFF.

The CDR3 loop reads CAISEGGTSGRGNAETQYF. CDR3 DNA sequence: TGTGCCATCAGTGAAGGCGGGACTAGCGGGAGGGGTAACGCAGAGACCCAGTACTTC. This rearrangement joins TRBV10-3 to TRBJ2-5; 16 bases match TRBD2. Germline V gives CDR1 ENHRY, CDR2 SYGVKD. The CDR3 sequence is 19 residues long. V shed 3 bases, J shed 4 bases, and the junction held 11 bases outside the gene matches.

The rearrangement joins TRBV6-7 to TRBJ1-2; TRBD1 agrees at 9 bases. TRBV6-7 is given ORF status, its function remaining uncertain. V lost 0 bases to trimming and J lost 8 bases; unmatched junction nucleotides: 4. The CDR3 runs to 14 residues. This CDR3 is CASSYSDRGKGYTF. CDR3 nucleotides: TGTGCCAGCAGTTACTCGGACAGGGGAAAAGGCTACACCTTC.

This clone appeared once. V is TRBV7-9 and J is TRBJ2-1, with TRBD1 matching over 7 bases. This CDR3 spans 14 amino acids. Per the germline V gene, CDR1 is SEHNR and CDR2 is FQNEAQ (reference sequence). Losses at the gene ends were 3 bases for V and 7 bases for J; bases not matched to a gene: 6. Here the CDR3 DNA reads TGTGCCAGCAGCTTCTCCGGGACAGTGAATGAGCAGTTCTTC. As protein: CASSFSGTVNEQFF.

The CDR3 DNA is TGTGCCAGCAGCTTAGGGACAGGGAACTACAATGAGCAGTTCTTC. Translating it yields CASSLGTGNYNEQFF. The chain recombines TRBV7-9 with TRBJ2-1, with 8 bases lining up with TRBD1. Germline values: CDR1 SEHNR, CDR2 FQNEAQ (reference sequence). This CDR3 spans 15 amino acids. V shed 1 base and J 3 bases; nucleotides not matched to a gene: 2.

This rearrangement joins TRBV15 to TRBJ2-7; the D is unclear. Trimming took off 0 bases at V and 6 bases at J, with 12 bases between the two ends. The CDR3 contains 14 residues. Germline V lookup: CDR1 LNHNV, CDR2 YYDKDF (reference sequence). The CDR3 nucleotides are TGTGCCACCAGCAGAGATCGATCTGGCGGCGAGCAGTACTTC. This codes for CATSRDRSGGEQYF.

This clone has only a few counts. The V gene is TRBV7-9, the J gene TRBJ1-2; 11 bases match TRBD1. Per germline, CDR1 SEHNR and CDR2 FQNEAQ (reference sequence). The CDR3 contains 15 residues. J was trimmed by 4 bases and V by 5 bases; bases with no gene match: 6. CDR3: CASSTRDRGVYGYTF. As DNA, the CDR3 is TGTGCCAGCAGCACCCGGGACAGGGGGGTCTATGGCTACACCTTC.

The chain recombines TRBV4-1 with TRBJ2-1; TRBD2 agrees at 7 bases. The junction had 10 bases not matched to a gene; V was cut back by 8 bases and J by 0 bases. The CDR3 contains 16 residues. Germline assignment: CDR1 MGHRA and CDR2 YSYEKL. The CDR3 coding sequence is TGCGCCAGCGGAGCTAGCGGCCTATCCTCCTACAATGAGCAGTTCTTC. Protein sequence: CASGASGLSSYNEQFF.

V usage is TRBV19 and J usage is TRBJ2-3; D unclear. The CDR3 spans 13 residues. Per germline, CDR1 LNHDA and CDR2 SQIVND (reference sequence). Trimming stripped 8 bases from V and 2 bases from J, with 11 bases between. CDR3 nucleotides: TGTGCCAGTCCCTACCCAACCACAGATACGCAGTATTTT. Its translation is CASPYPTTDTQYF.

The chain employs TRBV5-1 and TRBJ2-7; TRBD1 matches 8 bases. Germline assignment: CDR1 SGHRS and CDR2 YFSETQ. The CDR3 consists of 14 residues. The V gene end was trimmed by 0 bases and the J gene end by 6 bases; junction bases not matched to a gene: 5. This chain's CDR3 is CASSLGTGPSEQYF. Here the CDR3 DNA reads TGCGCCAGCAGCTTGGGGACAGGGCCCTCCGAGCAGTACTTC.